These 17 T cell receptor beta chains were sequenced from one sample in a study of T cell repertoires in cytomegalovirus infection. TCRdb re-called the reads through MiXCR, storing one row per CDR3 protein. The sample has 290,000 or so distinct CDR3 sequences; 8% to 10% are singletons. What was sequenced was PBMCs. The receptors were sampled from a human donor in good health (CMV status not recorded). Some clones in this sample may be carry-over from other donors' samples.

This clonotype was counted a few times. The chain combines TRBV29-1 with TRBJ1-2; D is undetermined. This CDR3 is built from 13 residues. V gave up 7 bases and J gave up 5 bases, with 17 bases separating them. Looked up from germline, CDR1 is SQVTM and CDR2 is ANQGSEA. CDR3 amino acids: CSAGGRFSYGYTF. The DNA of the CDR3 is TGCAGCGCTGGAGGCAGGTTTAGTTATGGCTACACCTTC.

In its sample, this clonotype ranks as medium-sized. The gene calls are TRBV7-2 and TRBJ2-1; D possibly corresponds to TRBD2 (6 bases). The CDR3 spans 13 residues. In germline, CDR1 is SGHTA, CDR2 FQGNSA. The V and J ends lost 4 bases and 7 bases respectively, with 11 bases between them. The CDR3 is CASSSRRGNEQFF. CDR3 coding DNA: TGTGCCAGCAGCTCCAGGCGGGGAAATGAGCAGTTCTTC.

The chain employs TRBV9 and TRBJ2-7, with D possibly matching TRBD2 (6 bases). The germline V gene has CDR1 SGDLS and CDR2 YYNGEE. The CDR3 extends over 18 amino acids. V lost 0 bases, J lost 1 base, and 20 bases lay in between. For the CDR3, the DNA is TGTGCCAGCAGCGTAGCCGCGACCGGGAGATACTTTTCCTACGAGCAGTACGTC. It yields the protein CASSVAATGRYFSYEQYV.

The chain uses TRBV19 and TRBJ1-2; the match to TRBD1 covers 7 bases. The CDR3 has 15 residues. Unmatched junction bases numbered 7, after V lost 6 bases and J lost 0 bases. The V gene's germline CDR1 is LNHDA and CDR2 SQIVND (reference sequence). The CDR3 loop is CASSTPGTANYGYTF. The CDR3 nucleotides read TGTGCCAGTAGCACACCCGGGACAGCTAACTATGGCTACACCTTC.

CDR3 coding DNA: TGTGCCAGCACCAGATGGACAGTTGCGGCCAACGTCCTGACTTTC. Protein: CASTRWTVAANVLTF. The chain links TRBV11-2 to TRBJ2-6; possible D gene TRBD1, 6 bases. Trimming took off 7 bases at V and 6 bases at J, with 16 bases between the two ends. The CDR3 has 15 residues. Germline assignment: CDR1 SGHAT and CDR2 FQNNGV.

This sequence joins TRBV19 and TRBJ2-1, with 9 bases matching TRBD2. The germline CDR1 and CDR2 sequences are LNHDA and SQIVND (reference sequence). The CDR3 consists of 17 residues. The trim removed 3 bases at V and 2 bases at J, leaving 8 bases unmatched. The CDR3 DNA reads TGTGCCAGTAGTATTCGGGCAGCGGGGGGTACCTACAATGAGCAGTTCTTC. Translation: CASSIRAAGGTYNEQFF.

This clonotype has a handful of counts. The chain carries TRBV3-1 and TRBJ1-1, with D uncertain. V was trimmed by 1 base and J by 4 bases, leaving 7 bases between them. The CDR3 is 13 amino acids. Germline V gene sequence: CDR1 LGHDT, CDR2 YNNKEL (reference sequence). The CDR3 DNA is TGTGCCAGCAGCCAAGTTGAGGGCACTGAAGCTTTCTTT. Its protein is CASSQVEGTEAFF. The whole variable domain, remainder taken from reference TRBV3-1 and TRBJ1-1, is DTAVSQTPKYLVTQMGNDKSIKCEQNLGHDTMYWYKQDSKKFLKIMFSYNNKELIINETVPNRFSPKSPDKAHLNLHINSLELGDSAVYFCASSQVEGTEAFFGQGTRLTVV.

This clonotype was recorded at least ten times. This chain joins TRBV29-1 and TRBJ1-2; possible D gene TRBD1, 6 bases. Trimming stripped 1 base from V and 3 bases from J, with 12 bases between. Germline lookup yields CDR1 SQVTM and CDR2 ANQGSEA. The CDR3 runs to 14 residues. CDR3 region: CSVEGGGQDYGYTF. CDR3 nucleotides: TGCAGCGTTGAAGGTGGGGGGCAGGACTATGGCTACACCTTC.

This clonotype has just a few counts. The chain has TRBV27 and TRBJ1-5; TRBD1 matches at 7 bases. The CDR3 is made up of 15 amino acids. Germline values: CDR1 MNHEY, CDR2 SMNVEV (reference sequence). V lost 2 bases and J lost 1; bases outside the gene matches: 2. DNA of the CDR3: TGTGCCAGCAGTTTAGAGGGGGCAAGCAATCAGCCCCAGCATTTT. Translated: CASSLEGASNQPQHF.

This chain connects TRBV29-1 to TRBJ2-7, with a tentative D call TRBD1 (6 bases). The CDR3 is 13 amino acids. The V and J ends lost 7 bases and 10 bases respectively, with 23 bases between them. In germline, CDR1 is SQVTM, CDR2 ANQGSEA. The DNA for the CDR3 is TGCAGCGCTGGGACACGGCAGTCCGGTCTACAGTACTTC. It codes for CSAGTRQSGLQYF.

This clonotype was seen more than once but under ten times. Given a much more abundant clone one base away, this may be a read error. Lacking the conserved final phenylalanine or tryptophan, this CDR3 likely reflects a read error. V usage is TRBV19 and J usage is TRBJ1-5, with 7 bases that match TRBD1. Trimming at V came to 8 bases and at J to 7 bases, leaving 5 bases not matched to a gene. The CDR3 is made up of 12 amino acids. Germline assignment: CDR1 LNHDA and CDR2 SQIVND (reference sequence). In nucleotides, the CDR3 is TGTGCCAGTCGACAGGGCCTCCAGCCCCAGCATTAT. It translates to CASRQGLQPQHY.

V and J are TRBV7-9 and TRBJ1-5; tentatively, D is TRBD1 (6 bases). V lost 1 base, J lost 4 bases, and 8 bases lay in between. This CDR3 has 14 residues. The V gene's germline CDR1 is SEHNR and CDR2 FQNEAQ (reference sequence). This chain's CDR3 is CASSLDQGNQPQHF. The CDR3 DNA reads TGTGCCAGCAGCTTAGATCAGGGGAATCAGCCCCAGCATTTT.

This clonotype was observed a handful of times. CDR3 residues: CASSSGQDPWTEQFF. CDR3 DNA sequence: TGTGCCAGCAGCTCGGGACAGGACCCTTGGACTGAGCAGTTCTTC. The V and J genes are TRBV5-5 and TRBJ2-1, with 8 bases aligning to TRBD1. The germline CDR1 and CDR2 sequences are SGHKS and YYEKEE (reference sequence). V gave up 3 bases and J gave up 9 bases; unmatched junction bases: 11. CDR3 length: 15 amino acids.

This clonotype turned up a few times. The chain is built from TRBV29-1 and TRBJ2-1; D is possibly TRBD2 (6 bases). V was shortened by 5 bases and J by 8 bases, with 25 bases between the two germline ends. The CDR3 length is 16 residues. Germline V lookup: CDR1 SQVTM, CDR2 ANQGSEA. This CDR3 is CSVSPGLIPSSYEQFF. CDR3 nucleotide sequence: TGCAGCGTTTCCCCGGGACTTATCCCTTCGTCCTATGAGCAGTTCTTC.

This clonotype has at least ten counts. The J gene is TRBJ2-7, the V gene TRBV7-8; 12 bases map to TRBD1. After removal of 2 bases from V and 2 bases from J, the junction contained 4 bases not matched to a gene. The CDR3 is 16 residues long. CDR1 is SGHVS, CDR2 FQNEAQ, per germline. The CDR3 nucleotides read TGTGCCAGCAGCTTACAAAGGGACAGGGGGCCCTACGAGCAGTACTTC. This gives the protein CASSLQRDRGPYEQYF. The whole variable domain, filled in from reference TRBV7-8 and TRBJ2-7, reads GAGVSQSPRYKVAKRGQDVALRCDPISGHVSLFWYQQALGQGPEFLTYFQNEAQLDKSGLPSDRFFAERPEGSVSTLKIQRTQQEDSAVYLCASSLQRDRGPYEQYFGPGTRLTVT.

This clonotype has a count of ten or more. V usage is TRBV11-1 and J usage is TRBJ1-1; the D gene is possibly TRBD1 (5 bases). Germline assignment: CDR1 SGHAT and CDR2 FQDESV (reference sequence). Trimming took 4 bases from V and 11 from J, leaving 17 bases between them. The CDR3 is made up of 13 amino acids. CDR3 DNA sequence: TGTGCCAGCAGCTCGCCGGGACGGGTTATGGCTTTCTTT. Translation gives CASSSPGRVMAFF.

The chain uses TRBV7-9 and TRBJ1-2; D is unresolved. The CDR3 covers 13 residues. Looked up from germline, CDR1 is SEHNR and CDR2 is FQNEAQ (reference sequence). V was trimmed by 2 bases and J by 7 bases, leaving 11 bases between them. This CDR3 reads CASSLSGSRGYTF. The CDR3 coding sequence is TGTGCCAGCAGCTTATCTGGGAGTCGTGGCTACACCTTC.